This T cell receptor (beta chain) was sequenced during a study of blood T cell repertoires in COVID-19. Study summary: Sites across the United States, Italy and Spain contributed samples from acute and convalescent COVID-19. Nucleic acid was either cDNA or gDNA, and it came from T cells, B-cell-depleted T cells, or PBMCs.

Original processing methods: By means of reference gene primer amplification, nucleated cell counts were estimated. The data were produced by immunoSEQ multiplex PCR, yet TCRdb's version contains in-frame clones alone and is incomplete. The DNA gave D and trimming, while V, J and clone size come from that table. This table holds 140,000 or so clones, roughly 84% found once. Seattle participants joined during active infection and were tracked over time. This CDR3 has 15 residues. Germline V gene lookup returns CDR1 SGHDT and CDR2 YYEEEE. Unmatched junction bases numbered 7, after V lost 4 bases and J lost 0 bases.

This sequence originates from a man aged 25 to 40 with COVID-19, enrolled during active disease. This chain connects TRBV5-6 to TRBJ2-7; 7 bases agree with TRBD2. The sequencing sample was made of peripheral blood. The CDR3 region is CASSGGTTYSYEQYF. The CDR3 nucleotides are TGTGCCAGCAGCGGAGGGACTACCTACTCCTACGAGCAGTACTTC.